This TCR beta chain is drawn from a study of neoadjuvant anti-PD-1 for oral cavity cancer. Across the whole study: Non-progressing patients received a fourth nivolumab dose near day 43, then surgery on days 50-56.

These oral cavity squamous cell carcinomas were HPV-negative and locally advanced. This clone has only a few counts. Repertoires were generated with immunoSEQ multiplex PCR, while TCRdb's copy carries only in-frame clones and drops some. The sample consists of about 72,000 clones, 65% to 85% of them appearing once. This CDR3 spans 13 amino acids. CDR1 is SGHTA and CDR2 is FQGNSA in the germline V gene. With 4 bases clipped from V and 3 bases from J, the junction kept 2 bases outside the gene matches. The sequence derives from a person between 40 and 85 years old with oral cavity squamous cell carcinoma. V gene TRBV7-2 combines with J gene TRBJ1-2, with 7 bases lining up with TRBD1. The sequences come from PBMCs, collected before nivolumab (anti-PD-1) treatment. The CDR3 nucleotides read TGTGCCAGCAGCTATGACAGGGACTATGGCTACACCTTC. It encodes CASSYDRDYGYTF.